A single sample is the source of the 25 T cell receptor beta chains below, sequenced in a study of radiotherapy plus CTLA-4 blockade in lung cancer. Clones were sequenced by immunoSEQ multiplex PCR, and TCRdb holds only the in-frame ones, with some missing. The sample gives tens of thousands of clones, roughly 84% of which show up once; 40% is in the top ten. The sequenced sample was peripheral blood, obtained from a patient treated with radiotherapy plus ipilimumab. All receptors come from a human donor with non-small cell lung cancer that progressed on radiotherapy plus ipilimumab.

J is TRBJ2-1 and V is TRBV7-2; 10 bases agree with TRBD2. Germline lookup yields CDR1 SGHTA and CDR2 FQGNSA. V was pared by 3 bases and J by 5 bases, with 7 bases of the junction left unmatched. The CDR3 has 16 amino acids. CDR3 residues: CASSLGRTSGDNEQFF. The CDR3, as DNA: TGTGCCAGCAGCTTGGGTAGGACTAGCGGAGACAATGAGCAGTTCTTC.

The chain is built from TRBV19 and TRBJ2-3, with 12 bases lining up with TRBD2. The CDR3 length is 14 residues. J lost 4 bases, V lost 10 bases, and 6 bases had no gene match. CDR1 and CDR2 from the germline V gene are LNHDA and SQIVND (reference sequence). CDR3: CATRLAGAPDTQYF. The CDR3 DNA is TGTGCCACGCGACTAGCGGGAGCCCCAGATACGCAGTATTTT.

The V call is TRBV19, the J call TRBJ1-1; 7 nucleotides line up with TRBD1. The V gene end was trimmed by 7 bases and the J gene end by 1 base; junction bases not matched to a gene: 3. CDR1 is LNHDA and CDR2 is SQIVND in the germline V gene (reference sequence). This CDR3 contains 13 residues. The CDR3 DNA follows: TGTGCCAGTAAAACAGGGGCGAACACTGAAGCTTTCTTT. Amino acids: CASKTGANTEAFF.

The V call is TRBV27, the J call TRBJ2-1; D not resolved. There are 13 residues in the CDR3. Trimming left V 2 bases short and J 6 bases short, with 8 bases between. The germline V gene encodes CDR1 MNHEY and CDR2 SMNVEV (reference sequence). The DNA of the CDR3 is TGTGCCAGCAGTTTAGCAGGAGTCAATGAGCAGTTCTTC. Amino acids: CASSLAGVNEQFF.

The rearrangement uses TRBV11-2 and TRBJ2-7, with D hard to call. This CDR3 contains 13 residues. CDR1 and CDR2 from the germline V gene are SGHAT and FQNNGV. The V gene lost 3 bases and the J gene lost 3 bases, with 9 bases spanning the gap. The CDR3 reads CASSFPGYYEQYF. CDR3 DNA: TGTGCCAGCAGCTTCCCCGGATACTACGAGCAGTACTTC. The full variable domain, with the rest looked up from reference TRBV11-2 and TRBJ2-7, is EAGVAQSPRYKIIEKRQSVAFWCNPISGHATLYWYQQILGQGPKLLIQFQNNGVVDDSQLPKDRFSAERLKGVDSTLKIQPAKLEDSAVYLCASSFPGYYEQYFGPGTRLTVT.

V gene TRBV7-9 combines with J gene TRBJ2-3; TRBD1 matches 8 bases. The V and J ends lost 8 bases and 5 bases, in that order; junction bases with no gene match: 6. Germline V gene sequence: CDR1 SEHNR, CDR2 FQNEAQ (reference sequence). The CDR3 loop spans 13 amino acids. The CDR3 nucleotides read TGTGCCAGCTTAGGACAGGGAGGAGATACGCAGTATTTT. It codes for CASLGQGGDTQYF.

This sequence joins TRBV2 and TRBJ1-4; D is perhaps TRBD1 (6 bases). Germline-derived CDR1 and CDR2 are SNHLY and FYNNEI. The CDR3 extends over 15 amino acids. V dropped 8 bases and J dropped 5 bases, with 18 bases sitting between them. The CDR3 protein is CASQGFGGLNEKLFF. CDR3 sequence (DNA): TGTGCCAGCCAAGGGTTCGGGGGGCTAAATGAAAAACTGTTTTTT.

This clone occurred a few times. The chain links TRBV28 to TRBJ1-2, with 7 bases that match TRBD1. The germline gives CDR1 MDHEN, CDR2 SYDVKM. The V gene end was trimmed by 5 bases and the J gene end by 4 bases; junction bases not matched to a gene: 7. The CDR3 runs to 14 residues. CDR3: CASSGDSFLYGYTF. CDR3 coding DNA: TGTGCCAGCAGTGGGGACAGTTTTCTCTATGGCTACACCTTC.

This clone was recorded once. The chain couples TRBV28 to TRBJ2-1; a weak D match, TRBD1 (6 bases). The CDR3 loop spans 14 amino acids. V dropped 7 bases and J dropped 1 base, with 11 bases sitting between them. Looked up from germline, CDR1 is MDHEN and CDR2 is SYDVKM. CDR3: CASIRGNSYNEQFF. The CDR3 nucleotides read TGTGCCAGCATAAGGGGGAATTCCTACAATGAGCAGTTCTTC.

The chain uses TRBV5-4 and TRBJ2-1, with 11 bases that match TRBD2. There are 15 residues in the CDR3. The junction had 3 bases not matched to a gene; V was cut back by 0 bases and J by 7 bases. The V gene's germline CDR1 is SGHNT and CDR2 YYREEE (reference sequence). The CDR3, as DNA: TGTGCCAGCAGCTTGGAAGTAGCGGGAGGGAATGAGCAGTTCTTC. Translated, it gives CASSLEVAGGNEQFF. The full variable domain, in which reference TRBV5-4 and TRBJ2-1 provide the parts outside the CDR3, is ETGVTQSPTHLIKTRGQQVTLRCSSQSGHNTVSWYQQALGQGPQFIFQYYREEENGRGNFPPRFSGLQFPNYSSELNVNALELDDSALYLCASSLEVAGGNEQFFGPGTRLTVL.

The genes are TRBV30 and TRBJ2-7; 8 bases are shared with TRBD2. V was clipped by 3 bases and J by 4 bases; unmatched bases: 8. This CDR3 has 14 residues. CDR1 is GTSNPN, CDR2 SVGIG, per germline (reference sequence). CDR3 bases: TGTGCCTGGAGGCCCGCGGGACTAGTTTACGAGCAGTACGTC. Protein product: CAWRPAGLVYEQYV.

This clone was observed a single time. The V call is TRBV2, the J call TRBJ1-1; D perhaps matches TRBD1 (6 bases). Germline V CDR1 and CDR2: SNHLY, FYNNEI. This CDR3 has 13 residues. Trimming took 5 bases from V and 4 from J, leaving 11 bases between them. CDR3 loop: CASSYRGGTEAFF. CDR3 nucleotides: TGTGCCAGCAGTTACCGAGGGGGCACTGAAGCTTTCTTT.

This CDR3 reads CASSPLGLAGGEQFF. In DNA, the CDR3 is TGTGCCAGCAGCCCCCTCGGACTAGCGGGAGGTGAGCAGTTCTTC. The chain recombines TRBV6-5 with TRBJ2-1, with 14 bases that match TRBD2. The germline V gene has CDR1 MNHEY and CDR2 SVGAGI. After removal of 6 bases from V and 9 bases from J, the junction contained 7 bases not matched to a gene. CDR3 length: 15 residues.

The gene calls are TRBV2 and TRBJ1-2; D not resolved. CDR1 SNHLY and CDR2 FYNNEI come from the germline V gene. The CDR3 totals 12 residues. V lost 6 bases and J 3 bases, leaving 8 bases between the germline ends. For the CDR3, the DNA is TGTGCCAGCAGCCCTACGGACTATGGCTACACCTTC. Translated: CASSPTDYGYTF.

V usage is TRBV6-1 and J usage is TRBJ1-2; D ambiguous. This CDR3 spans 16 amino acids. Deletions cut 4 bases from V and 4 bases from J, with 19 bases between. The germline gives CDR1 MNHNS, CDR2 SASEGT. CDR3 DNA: TGTGCCAGCAGTGCCCATGGGTCCCTTTCAATCTATGGCTACACCTTC. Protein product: CASSAHGSLSIYGYTF.

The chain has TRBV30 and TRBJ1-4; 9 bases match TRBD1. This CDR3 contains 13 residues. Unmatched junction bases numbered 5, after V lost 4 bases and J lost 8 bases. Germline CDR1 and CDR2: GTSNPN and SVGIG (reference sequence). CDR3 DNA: TGTGCCTGGACGGGGACAGGGAGGGAAAAACTGTTTTTT. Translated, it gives CAWTGTGREKLFF. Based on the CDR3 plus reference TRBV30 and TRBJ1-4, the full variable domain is SQTIHQWPATLVQPVGSPLSLECTVEGTSNPNLYWYRQAAGRGLQLLFYSVGIGQISSEVPQNLSASRPQDRQFILSSKKLLLSDSGFYLCAWTGTGREKLFFGSGTQLSVL.

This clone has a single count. CDR3 region: CASSPGQGGYTF. As DNA, the CDR3 is TGTGCCAGCAGCCCCGGCCAAGGTGGCTACACCTTC. V usage is TRBV28 and J usage is TRBJ1-2; D is ambiguous. The CDR3 has 12 residues. The germline gives CDR1 MDHEN, CDR2 SYDVKM. V lost 6 bases and J 7 bases, leaving 12 bases between the germline ends.

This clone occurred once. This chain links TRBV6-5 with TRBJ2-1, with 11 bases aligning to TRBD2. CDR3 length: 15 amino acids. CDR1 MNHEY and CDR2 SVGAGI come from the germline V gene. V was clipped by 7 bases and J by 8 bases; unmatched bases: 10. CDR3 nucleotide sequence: TGTGCCAGCACCCCTAGGCTAGCGGGAGGCGATGAGCAGTTCTTC. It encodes CASTPRLAGGDEQFF.

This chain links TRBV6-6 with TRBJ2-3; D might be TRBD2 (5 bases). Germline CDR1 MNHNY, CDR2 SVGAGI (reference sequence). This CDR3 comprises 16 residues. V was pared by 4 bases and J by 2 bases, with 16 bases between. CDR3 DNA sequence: TGTGCCAGCAGTTTTAGGCCGGCGGGTTCCACAGATACGCAGTATTTT. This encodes CASSFRPAGSTDTQYF.

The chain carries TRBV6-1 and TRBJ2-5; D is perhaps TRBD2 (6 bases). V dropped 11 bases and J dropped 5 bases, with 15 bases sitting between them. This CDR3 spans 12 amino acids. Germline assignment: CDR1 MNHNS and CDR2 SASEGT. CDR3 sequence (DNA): TGTGCCGGAGGGTCCAGGGAGGAGACCCAGTACTTC. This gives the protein CAGGSREETQYF.

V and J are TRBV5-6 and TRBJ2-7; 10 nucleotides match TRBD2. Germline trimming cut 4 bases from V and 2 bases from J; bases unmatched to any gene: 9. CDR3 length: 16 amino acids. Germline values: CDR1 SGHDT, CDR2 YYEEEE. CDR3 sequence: CASSGRTSGSPYEQYV. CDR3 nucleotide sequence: TGTGCCAGCAGCGGAAGGACTAGCGGATCCCCCTACGAGCAGTACGTC.

The CDR3 sequence is CASSYGAGGSYEQYV. The CDR3 nucleotides read TGTGCCAGCAGTTACGGAGCGGGAGGATCCTACGAGCAGTACGTC. V and J are TRBV6-5 and TRBJ2-7; TRBD2 matches at 9 bases. V gave up 2 bases and J gave up 1 base; unmatched junction bases: 3. This CDR3 comprises 15 residues. The V gene's germline CDR1 is MNHEY and CDR2 SVGAGI.

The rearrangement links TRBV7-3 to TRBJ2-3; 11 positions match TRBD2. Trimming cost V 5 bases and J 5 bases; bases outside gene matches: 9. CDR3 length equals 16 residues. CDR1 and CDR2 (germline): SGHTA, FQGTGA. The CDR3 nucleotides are TGTGCCAGCAGCGAAACTAGCGGGAGAGTTCGAGATACGCAGTATTTT. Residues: CASSETSGRVRDTQYF.

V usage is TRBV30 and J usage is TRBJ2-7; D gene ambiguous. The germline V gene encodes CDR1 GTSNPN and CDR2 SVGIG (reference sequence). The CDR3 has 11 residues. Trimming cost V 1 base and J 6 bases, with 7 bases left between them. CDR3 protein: CAWSALSEQYF. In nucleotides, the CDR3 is TGTGCCTGGAGTGCCTTGTCCGAGCAGTACTTC.

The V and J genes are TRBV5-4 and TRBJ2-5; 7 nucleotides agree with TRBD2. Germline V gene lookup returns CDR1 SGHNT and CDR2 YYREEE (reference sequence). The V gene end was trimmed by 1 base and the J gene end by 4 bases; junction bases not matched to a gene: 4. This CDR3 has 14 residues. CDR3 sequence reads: CASSLFLAAETQYF. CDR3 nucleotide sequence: TGTGCCAGCAGCTTGTTTCTAGCGGCAGAGACCCAGTACTTC.